This passage covers 10 T cell receptor beta chains from one sample sequenced in a study of T cells expressing NK-cell markers. Reprocessing the 5' RACE reads, TCRdb reports a single entry for every CDR3 protein and omits DNA. The sample holds more than 400,000 distinct CDR3 sequences. Sample: blood T cells: a sorted CD56 or NKG2C T cell subset, CD4+ or CD8+ T cells, or bulk PBMC T cells (not recorded which). Receptors originate from a woman between 18 and 70 years old in good health.

This CDR3 reads CASSIGQGPNQPQHF. The gene calls are TRBV19 and TRBJ1-5; with no DNA, the TCRdb D assignment of TRBD1 cannot be verified. Germline V gene sequence: CDR1 LNHDA, CDR2 SQIVND (reference sequence). This CDR3 comprises 15 residues.

This rearrangement joins TRBV18 to TRBJ2-7; TCRdb's assignment of TRBD1 cannot be checked, as there is no DNA. The CDR3 spans 16 residues. CDR1 is KGHSH and CDR2 is LQKENI in the germline V gene. CDR3 loop: CASSPGQVLPSYEQYF.

The chain has TRBV4-1 and TRBJ2-2. Germline V lookup: CDR1 MGHRA, CDR2 YSYEKL. The CDR3 totals 16 residues. The CDR3 spells CASSQPRGTYAGELFF.

This chain links TRBV20-1 with TRBJ1-1; the TRBD1 assignment by TCRdb is unverifiable without DNA. The CDR3 is 12 amino acids. Per germline, CDR1 DFQATT and CDR2 SNEGSKA (reference sequence). CDR3 in amino acids: CSAGQGGTEAFF.

The gene calls are TRBV11-1 and TRBJ2-5; absent DNA, TCRdb's TRBD2 call cannot be checked. Germline V gene sequence: CDR1 SGHAT, CDR2 FQDESV (reference sequence). This CDR3 region has 19 residues. The CDR3 protein is CASSLIPPKYPRIQETQYF.

The genes are TRBV20-1 and TRBJ1-1; TCRdb's D call of TRBD1 is untestable without DNA. The germline V gene has CDR1 DFQATT and CDR2 SNEGSKA (reference sequence). The CDR3 runs to 15 residues. The CDR3 here is CSARDLKTGLTEAFF.

V is TRBV6-1 and J is TRBJ2-7; the D gene TCRdb calls, TRBD2, cannot be checked with no DNA. There are 14 residues in the CDR3. The germline V gene encodes CDR1 MNHNS and CDR2 SASEGT. This chain's CDR3 is CASRSRDLSYEQYF.

The chain carries TRBV6-5 and TRBJ1-3. Germline-derived CDR1 and CDR2 are MNHEY and SVGAGI. The CDR3 runs to 16 residues. CDR3 loop: CASSYSMAVSGNTIYF.

The rearrangement uses TRBV5-1 and TRBJ2-1; there is no DNA to check the TCRdb D call of TRBD2. The CDR3 loop spans 15 amino acids. The germline CDR1 and CDR2 sequences are SGHRS and YFSETQ. This CDR3 is CASSLETSGYNEQFF.

The V gene is TRBV21-1, the J gene TRBJ1-2; TCRdb outputs TRBD1, but without DNA this stays unchecked. TRBV21-1 is given as a pseudogene. This CDR3 contains 16 residues. CDR3 residues: CASSNSLTRGNYGYTF.